This T cell receptor (beta chain) was sequenced in a study of response to subunit inactivated influenza vaccine. Study-wide findings and caveats: There was a suggestion from the authors that each seasonal influenza vaccination recruits few new T cells.

MiXCR, run by TCRdb on the RT-PCR reads, gives a single entry per CDR3 protein. The data contain around 480,000 distinct CDR3 sequences, roughly 9.8% of them singletons. Germline loops: CDR1 DFQATT, CDR2 SNEGSKA (reference sequence). Trimming pared 3 bases from V and 3 bases from J, leaving 16 bases between. The CDR3 covers 15 residues. This clonotype has a count of ten or more. Its antigen remains unidentified. Sample: PBMCs from blood, taken 40 to 50 days after vaccination. The origin of this receptor is a man aged 45 to 65 who received an inactivated influenza vaccine. J is TRBJ2-3 and V is TRBV20-1; D gene ambiguous. The CDR3 DNA sequence: TGCAGTGCTAGCCAGACTTTTCCTCGTACAGATACGCAGTATTTT. As protein: CSASQTFPRTDTQYF.